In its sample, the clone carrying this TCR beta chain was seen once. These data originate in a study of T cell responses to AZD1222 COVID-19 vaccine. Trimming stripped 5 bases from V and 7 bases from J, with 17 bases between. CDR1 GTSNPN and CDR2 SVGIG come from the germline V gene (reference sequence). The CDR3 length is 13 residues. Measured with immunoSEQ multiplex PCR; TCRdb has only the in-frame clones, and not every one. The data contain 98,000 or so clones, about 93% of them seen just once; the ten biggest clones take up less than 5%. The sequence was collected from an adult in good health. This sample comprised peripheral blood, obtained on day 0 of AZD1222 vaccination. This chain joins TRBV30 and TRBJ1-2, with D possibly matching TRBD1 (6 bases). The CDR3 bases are TGTGCCTGGTATTTATTGGGACATCGTGGCTACACCTTC. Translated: CAWYLLGHRGYTF.